The 28 T cell receptor beta chains reported below all come from one sample, sequenced in a study of T cells in women clearing cervical HPV infection. Profiling relied on immunoSEQ multiplex PCR, and the TCRdb table lists in-frame clones only, not all of them. The sample totals tens of thousands of clones. The sequencing input was blood buffy coat. Receptor source: a woman between 18 and 69 years old with a cervical HPV16 infection that either progressed to CIN3+ or cleared (not recorded which).

In regard to this clone: The read is 3 residues too short to cover the CDR3 end, so that end is filled in from the germline J gene. This chain uses TRBV30 with TRBJ1-1; TRBD1 matches 10 bases. Germline V gives CDR1 GTSNPN, CDR2 SVGIG (reference sequence). Trimming cost V 3 bases and J 4 bases; bases outside gene matches: 5. CDR3 length: 14 amino acids. The chain's CDR3 is CAWRTGGEGTEAFF. The CDR3 DNA, read in part, is TGTGCCTGGAGGACAGGGGGCGAAGGCACTGAA.

Incomplete CDR3 DNA: TGTGCCAGTGATGGCGGACAGATTAGCAATCAGCCC. Translation: CASDGGQISNQP. The full CDR3 protein reads CASDGGQISNQPQHF. The genes are TRBV19 and TRBJ1-5, with a tentative D call TRBD1 (6 bases). The DNA ends 3 residues before the CDR3 does, and the rest of the CDR3 is filled in from the germline J gene. The V end lost 8 bases, the J end lost 0 bases, and 14 bases lay between the germline ends. Germline V lookup: CDR1 LNHDA, CDR2 SQIVND (reference sequence). This CDR3 contains 15 residues.

Notes on this clone: The read falls 3 residues short of the CDR3 end, and the missing part is taken from the germline J gene. This rearrangement joins TRBV7-8 to TRBJ1-6, with 7 bases that match TRBD1. This CDR3 has 16 amino acids. Trimming removed 1 base from V and 7 bases from J; junction bases left unmatched: 7. Germline loops: CDR1 SGHVS, CDR2 FQNEAQ. The CDR3 region is CASSLGTGTVNSPLHF. The DNA read from the CDR3 is TGTGCCAGCAGCTTAGGTACCGGGACAGTAAATTCACCC. The whole variable domain, filled in from reference TRBV7-8 and TRBJ1-6, reads GAGVSQSPRYKVAKRGQDVALRCDPISGHVSLFWYQQALGQGPEFLTYFQNEAQLDKSGLPSDRFFAERPEGSVSTLKIQRTQQEDSAVYLCASSLGTGTVNSPLHFGNGTRLTVT.

As for this clone: The CDR3 end lies 3 residues beyond the end of the read and is filled in from the germline J gene. J is TRBJ2-7 and V is TRBV11-2; TRBD2 matches 8 bases. This CDR3 comprises 13 residues. Trimming cost V 7 bases and J 6 bases; bases outside gene matches: 8. Per the germline V gene, CDR1 is SGHAT and CDR2 is FQNNGV. The CDR3 here is CASKGGGSGEQYF. Incomplete CDR3 DNA: TGTGCCAGCAAGGGCGGGGGGTCCGGCGAG.

The covered CDR3 bases are TGTGCCAGTGGGGGGGGGCTGAACACTGAA. This gives the protein CASGGGLNTE. The full-length CDR3 reads as CASGGGLNTEAFF. This rearrangement joins TRBV19 to TRBJ1-1; D is possibly TRBD1 (6 bases). The read comes to an end 3 residues before the CDR3 does, leaving the germline J gene to fill in the end. The CDR3 has 13 amino acids. Trimming removed 8 bases from V and 0 bases from J, with 10 bases in between. Germline V lookup: CDR1 LNHDA, CDR2 SQIVND (reference sequence).

About this clone: The missing CDR3 end, 3 residues past where the read stops, is filled in from the germline J gene. V gene TRBV19 combines with J gene TRBJ2-3; D might be TRBD1 (6 bases). V gave up 6 bases and J gave up 0 bases, with 10 bases separating them. The CDR3 covers 14 residues. Per germline, CDR1 LNHDA and CDR2 SQIVND (reference sequence). CDR3 DNA (partial): TGTGCCAGTAGGTTGGACAGAAGCACAGATACG. As protein: CASRLDRSTDT. The CDR3, in full, reads CASRLDRSTDTQYF.

Of note for this clone: The CDR3 end falls 3 residues outside the read, so it is completed with the germline J gene. The chain links TRBV19 to TRBJ2-7; 12 nucleotides align to TRBD1. The V segment lost 2 bases and the J segment 0 bases; nucleotides outside the gene matches: 2. The CDR3 is 16 residues long. The germline CDR1 and CDR2 sequences are LNHDA and SQIVND (reference sequence). The CDR3 DNA, read in part, is TGTGCCAGTAGTATATTGGGACAGGGGGCCTCCTACGAG. Residues: CASSILGQGASYE. The whole CDR3 sequence reads CASSILGQGASYEQYF.

As for this clone: Sequencing ends 3 residues short of the CDR3 end; the germline J gene provides the rest. The chain has TRBV20-1 and TRBJ2-7; 9 bases agree with TRBD2. This CDR3 region has 15 residues. The germline CDR1 and CDR2 sequences are DFQATT and SNEGSKA (reference sequence). The V and J ends lost 5 bases and 3 bases, in that order; junction bases with no gene match: 11. The CDR3 reads CSAPLPSGANYEQYF. CDR3 DNA, as far as it was read: TGCAGTGCTCCCCTTCCTAGCGGGGCAAACTACGAG.

The CDR3 protein is CASSRARGDNQPQYF. CDR3 bases read: TGTGCCAGCTCACGCGCTCGGGGTGACAATCAGCCG. This sequence joins TRBV18 and TRBJ2-3, with D possibly TRBD2 on 5 matching bases. The read falls 3 residues short of the CDR3 end, and the missing part is taken from the germline J gene. The V gene's germline CDR1 is KGHSH and CDR2 LQKENI. The CDR3 totals 15 residues.

A remark on this clone: The CDR3 is cut off 3 residues early in the read; its end comes from the germline J gene. The rearrangement links TRBV10-3 to TRBJ1-1; 7 positions match TRBD1. The CDR3 loop spans 12 amino acids. From germline, CDR1 is ENHRY and CDR2 SYGVKD. The sequenced CDR3 bases are TGTGCCATCAGTGATCCCGACAGGGAT. Translating it yields CAISDPDRD. The CDR3, in full, reads CAISDPDRDAFF.

A remark on this clone: From the germline J gene comes the end of the CDR3, since the read stops 3 residues before it. J is TRBJ2-7 and V is TRBV5-1, with TRBD2 matching over 12 bases. The V segment lost 4 bases and the J segment 0 bases; nucleotides outside the gene matches: 8. The CDR3 is 17 residues long. Germline-derived CDR1 and CDR2 are SGHRS and YFSETQ. CDR3 DNA, as far as it was read: TGCGCCAGCAGCAAAAGGACTAGCGGGGAAATCTCCTACGAG. This translates into CASSKRTSGEISYE. The entire CDR3 is CASSKRTSGEISYEQYF.

In regard to this clone: The sequenced fragment ends 3 residues before the CDR3 boundary, so the rest is inferred from the germline J gene. The rearrangement links TRBV7-6 to TRBJ2-3; 8 nucleotides agree with TRBD2. V trimming: 5 bases; J trimming: 5 bases; junction bases outside the gene matches: 15. CDR1 SGHVS and CDR2 FNYEAQ come from the germline V gene. CDR3 size: 17 residues. The CDR3: CASSARMRAGARDTQYF. The sequenced CDR3 bases are TGTGCCAGCAGCGCCCGGATGAGAGCGGGGGCCCGAGATACG.

Regarding this clone: The read falls 3 residues short of the CDR3 end, and the missing part is taken from the germline J gene. V is TRBV19 and J is TRBJ1-2; no definite D call. Germline V gene sequence: CDR1 LNHDA, CDR2 SQIVND (reference sequence). The CDR3 is 14 amino acids. The sequenced CDR3 bases are TGTGCCAGTCGTCCCTCCGTTGGGCGAAGGGGC. Its protein is CASRPSVGRRG. The entire CDR3 sequence reads CASRPSVGRRGYTF.

This clone is identified as medium-sized (0.01 to 0.1%) from frequency. The CDR3 is cut off 3 residues early in the read; its end comes from the germline J gene. The chain carries TRBV6-2 or TRBV6-3 and TRBJ2-3; D call uncertain. Germline CDR1 MNHEY, CDR2 SVGEGT. V shed 4 bases and J shed 2 bases, with 4 bases lying between them. The CDR3 spans 12 residues. The CDR3 loop reads CASSSYTDTQYF. The DNA read from the CDR3 is TGTGCCAGCAGTTCTTACACAGATACG.

In the case of this clone: The observed sequence ends 3 residues before the CDR3 terminus, with the missing tail filled in from the germline J gene. The chain joins TRBV5-1 to TRBJ2-3; 9 bases match TRBD2. This CDR3 is 16 amino acids long. Per the germline V gene, CDR1 is SGHRS and CDR2 is YFSETQ. V shed 4 bases and J 5 bases; nucleotides not matched to a gene: 11. The chain's CDR3 is CASSPYSGSSQDTQYF. The CDR3 DNA, read in part, is TGCGCCAGCAGCCCCTATAGCGGGAGTAGTCAAGATACG.

In regard to this clone: Sequencing ends 3 residues short of the CDR3 end; the germline J gene provides the rest. The chain uses TRBV4-1 and TRBJ2-7, with D unclear. This CDR3 contains 15 residues. V lost 0 bases, J lost 6 bases, and 15 bases lay in between. Germline V CDR1 and CDR2: MGHRA, YSYEKL. CDR3 bases read: TGCGCCAGCAGCCAAGATGTTGTTTCCAACTTCGAG. Protein: CASSQDVVSNFE. The full CDR3 protein reads CASSQDVVSNFEQYF.

Comments on this clone: The CDR3 goes on 3 residues after the read ends, and that part is filled in from the germline J gene. The chain joins TRBV14 to TRBJ1-2, with TRBD1 as a possible D gene (6 bases). CDR1 SGHDN and CDR2 FVKESK come from the germline V gene. The length of the CDR3 is 15 residues. CDR3 residues: CASSQELRGKMGYTF. The CDR3 bases that were read are TGTGCCAGCAGCCAAGAGCTGAGGGGGAAGATGGGC.

The CDR3 bases that were read are TGTGCCATCAGCAAACTAGCGGGACGATACAATGAG. Encoded protein: CAISKLAGRYNE. The full CDR3 protein reads CAISKLAGRYNEQFF. The rearrangement links TRBV10-3 to TRBJ2-1; 10 nucleotides line up with TRBD2. The CDR3 end is not reached by the read, which stops 3 residues before it; the germline J gene fills it in. V shed 6 bases and J 4 bases; nucleotides not matched to a gene: 6. The CDR3 length is 15 residues. Germline V gene data show CDR1 as ENHRY and CDR2 as SYGVKD.

Worth noting for this clone: Sequencing ends 3 residues short of the CDR3 end; the germline J gene provides the rest. This chain connects TRBV15 to TRBJ2-5; TRBD2 matches 11 bases. The trim removed 3 bases at V and 4 bases at J, leaving 1 base unmatched. Germline loops: CDR1 LNHNV, CDR2 YYDKDF (reference sequence). This CDR3 has 14 residues. CDR3 DNA (partial): TGTGCCACCAGCAGTGGACTAGCGGGAGAGACC. Amino acid sequence: CATSSGLAGET. The CDR3 reads in full as CATSSGLAGETQYF.

On this clone itself: One end of the junction varies from germline; a read error may be responsible. CDR3 loop: CAPTSHEQYF. CDR3 DNA (partial): TGTGCCCCTACCTCCCACGAG. The chain carries TRBV19 and TRBJ2-7; no reliable D call. Sequencing ends 3 residues short of the CDR3 end; the germline J gene provides the rest. CDR3 size: 10 residues. From germline, CDR1 is LNHDA and CDR2 SQIVND (reference sequence).

As concerns this clone: The read finishes 3 residues shy of the CDR3 end, and the germline J gene is used to complete it. The chain links TRBV20-1 to TRBJ2-3; 10 positions agree with TRBD2. Per the germline V gene, CDR1 is DFQATT and CDR2 is SNEGSKA (reference sequence). J gave up 3 bases and V 0 bases, and 6 bases lay outside the gene matches. The CDR3 is 16 amino acids. CDR3 sequence: CSAREASGSRTDTQYF. Partial CDR3 DNA: TGCAGTGCTAGAGAGGCTAGCGGGAGTCGTACAGATACG.

Concerning this clone itself: The CDR3 is cut off 3 residues early in the read; its end comes from the germline J gene. The chain recombines TRBV10-2 with TRBJ1-2; the D is unclear. Germline assignment: CDR1 WSHSY and CDR2 SAAADI. The CDR3 runs 15 residues. The part of the CDR3 DNA that was read is TGCGCCAGCAGTGACTTTATGTGGTCCGCGGGGGGC. This gives the protein CASSDFMWSAGG. The CDR3 as a whole reads CASSDFMWSAGGYTF.

The covered CDR3 bases are TGTGCCTGGCAAAAGGGACATCAGTCGCTAGAGACC. It yields the protein CAWQKGHQSLET. The whole CDR3 protein reads CAWQKGHQSLETQYF. The rearrangement links TRBV30 to TRBJ2-5; D possibly corresponds to TRBD1 (6 bases). Read coverage stops 3 residues before the CDR3 terminus; the germline J gene supplies the remainder. This CDR3 is 15 amino acids long. V was shortened by 5 bases and J by 4 bases, with 20 bases between the two germline ends. Germline CDR1 reads GTSNPN; CDR2 reads SVGIG (reference sequence). The full variable domain, rest sourced from reference TRBV30 and TRBJ2-5, is SQTIHQWPATLVQPVGSPLSLECTVEGTSNPNLYWYRQAAGRGLQLLFYSVGIGQISSEVPQNLSASRPQDRQFILSSKKLLLSDSGFYLCAWQKGHQSLETQYFGPGTRLLVL.

On this clone itself: The read is 3 residues too short to cover the CDR3 end, so that end is filled in from the germline J gene. The rearrangement joins TRBV7-9 to TRBJ1-2; 7 bases line up with TRBD1. Per germline, CDR1 SEHNR and CDR2 FQNEAQ (reference sequence). This CDR3 comprises 13 residues. CDR3 DNA, as far as it was read: TGTGCCAGCAGTTGGGACAGCTCCTACGAC. This codes for CASSWDSSYD. The full CDR3 protein is CASSWDSSYDYTF.

With regard to this clone: The CDR3 is cut off 3 residues early in the read; its end comes from the germline J gene. V usage is TRBV11-3 and J usage is TRBJ2-7, with D unresolved. This CDR3 region has 14 residues. Germline V gene sequence: CDR1 SGHNT, CDR2 YENEEA. V lost 1 base and J 3 bases, leaving 10 bases between the germline ends. Partial CDR3 DNA: TGTGCCAGCAGCTTAGGAGTCCGCGGCTACGAG. Translation gives CASSLGVRGYE. In full, the CDR3 reads CASSLGVRGYEQYF.

Notes on this clone: Coverage ceases 3 residues before the CDR3 finishes, and the germline J gene fills in the end. This rearrangement joins TRBV19 to TRBJ1-5; D gene ambiguous. Germline V gives CDR1 LNHDA, CDR2 SQIVND (reference sequence). V shed 6 bases and J shed 3 bases, with 21 bases lying between them. This CDR3 has 17 amino acids. Partial CDR3 DNA: TGTGCCAGTAGCCCCGGACTCTTATACAATAACAATCAGCCC. Translating gives CASSPGLLYNNNQP. The full CDR3 is CASSPGLLYNNNQPQHF. Based on the CDR3 plus reference TRBV19 and TRBJ1-5, the full variable domain is DGGITQSPKYLFRKEGQNVTLSCEQNLNHDAMYWYRQDPGQGLRLIYYSQIVNDFQKGDIAEGYSVSREKKESFPLTVTSAQKNPTAFYLCASSPGLLYNNNQPQHFGDGTRLSIL.

To note about this clone: The read terminates 3 residues ahead of where the CDR3 ends, so the germline J gene completes it. The chain joins TRBV7-9 to TRBJ2-1; D may be TRBD1 (6 bases). V was clipped by 5 bases and J by 9 bases, with 20 bases between them. The V gene's germline CDR1 is SEHNR and CDR2 FQNEAQ (reference sequence). The CDR3 runs to 15 residues. The CDR3 sequence is CASSPFGQISFEQFF. CDR3 DNA, as far as it was read: TGTGCCAGCAGCCCATTTGGACAGATATCTTTTGAG. The full variable domain, in which reference TRBV7-9 and TRBJ2-1 provide the parts outside the CDR3, is DTGVSQNPRHKITKRGQNVTFRCDPISEHNRLYWYRQTLGQGPEFLTYFQNEAQLEKSRLLSDRFSAERPKGSFSTLEIQRTEQGDSAMYLCASSPFGQISFEQFFGPGTRLTVL.

As regards this clone: The observed sequence ends 3 residues before the CDR3 terminus, with the missing tail filled in from the germline J gene. The chain is built from TRBV6-2 or TRBV6-3 and TRBJ1-1; 8 bases align to TRBD1. Germline V gene sequence: CDR1 MNHEY, CDR2 SVGEGT. The CDR3 covers 14 residues. Trimming removed 6 bases from V and 6 bases from J; junction bases left unmatched: 9. Partial CDR3 DNA: TGTGCCAGCAGCTCGACAGGGGTTAGTGCTGAA. Translation gives CASSSTGVSAE. The full-length CDR3 reads as CASSSTGVSAEAFF.